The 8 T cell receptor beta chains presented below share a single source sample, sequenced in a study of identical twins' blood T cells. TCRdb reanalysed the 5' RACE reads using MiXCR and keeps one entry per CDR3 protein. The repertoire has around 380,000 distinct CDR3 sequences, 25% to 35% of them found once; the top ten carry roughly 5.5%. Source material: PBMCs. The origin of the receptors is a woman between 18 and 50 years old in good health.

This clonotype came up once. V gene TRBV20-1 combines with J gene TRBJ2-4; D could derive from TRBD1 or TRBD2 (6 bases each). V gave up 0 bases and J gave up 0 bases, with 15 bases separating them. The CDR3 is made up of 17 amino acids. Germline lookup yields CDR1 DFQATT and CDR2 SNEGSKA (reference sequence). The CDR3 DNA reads TGCAGTGCTAGAGAGGGGGGCGGATCTGTAGCCAAAAACATTCAGTACTTC. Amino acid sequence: CSAREGGGSVAKNIQYF.

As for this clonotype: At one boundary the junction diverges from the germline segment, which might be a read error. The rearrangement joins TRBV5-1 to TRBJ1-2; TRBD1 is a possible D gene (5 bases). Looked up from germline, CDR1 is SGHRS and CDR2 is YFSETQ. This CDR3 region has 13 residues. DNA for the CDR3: TGCGCCAGCAGGTTGGGACCAGGCAATGGCTACACCTTC. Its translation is CASRLGPGNGYTF.

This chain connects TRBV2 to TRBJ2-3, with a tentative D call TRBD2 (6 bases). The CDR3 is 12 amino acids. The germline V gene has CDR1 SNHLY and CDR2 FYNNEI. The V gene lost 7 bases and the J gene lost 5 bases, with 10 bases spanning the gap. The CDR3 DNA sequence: TGTGCCAGCAAGCAGGGAGGAGATACGCAGTATTTT. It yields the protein CASKQGGDTQYF.

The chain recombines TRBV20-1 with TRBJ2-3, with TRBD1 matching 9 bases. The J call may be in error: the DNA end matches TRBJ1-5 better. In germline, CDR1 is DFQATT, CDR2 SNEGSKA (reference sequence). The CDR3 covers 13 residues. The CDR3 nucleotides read TGCAGTGCTCACAGGGGGCCCACAGATACGCAGCATTTT. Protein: CSAHRGPTDTQHF.

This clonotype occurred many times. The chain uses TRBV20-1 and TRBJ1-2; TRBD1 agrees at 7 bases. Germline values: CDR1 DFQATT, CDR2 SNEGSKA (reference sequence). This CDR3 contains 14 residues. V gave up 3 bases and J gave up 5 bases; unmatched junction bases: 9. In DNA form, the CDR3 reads TGCAGTGCTAGGGGAAAACAGGGGTCGTATGGCTACACCTTC. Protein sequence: CSARGKQGSYGYTF.

The DNA of the CDR3 is TGTGCCAGCAGCCAAGGAAAGAGCTATATGAACACTGAAGCTTTCTTT. This translates into CASSQGKSYMNTEAFF. This chain connects TRBV3-1 to TRBJ1-1; D gene ambiguous. CDR3 length: 16 amino acids. Germline-derived CDR1 and CDR2 are LGHDT and YNNKEL (reference sequence). V was pared by 1 base and J by 0 bases, with 12 bases between.

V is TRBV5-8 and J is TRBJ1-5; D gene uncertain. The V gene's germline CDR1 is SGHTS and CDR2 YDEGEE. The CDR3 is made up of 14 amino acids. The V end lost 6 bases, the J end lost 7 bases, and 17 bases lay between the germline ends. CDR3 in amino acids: CASTRLGSGQPQHF. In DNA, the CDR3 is TGTGCCAGCACACGATTGGGTTCCGGGCAGCCCCAGCATTTT. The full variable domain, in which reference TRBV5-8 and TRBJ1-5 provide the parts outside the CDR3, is EAGVTQSPTHLIKTRGQQATLRCSPISGHTSVYWYQQALGLGLQFLLWYDEGEERNRGNFPPRFSGRQFPNYSSELNVNALELEDSALYLCASTRLGSGQPQHFGDGTRLSIL.

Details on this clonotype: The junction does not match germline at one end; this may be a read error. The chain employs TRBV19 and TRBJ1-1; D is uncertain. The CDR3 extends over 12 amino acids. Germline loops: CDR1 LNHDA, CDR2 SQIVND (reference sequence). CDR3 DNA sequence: TGTACCAGTAGTTACGGGAACACTGAAGCTTTCTTT. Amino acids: CTSSYGNTEAFF.